The entry below gives a single T cell receptor (beta chain) sequence along with its context. There is no known antigen for this receptor. No base quality information exists; no much larger clone differs at one position. This sample stems from a study of CD8+ T cells in alopecia areata (dated by TCRdb to between 2018 and 2020). About the study as a whole: The treated patients, all with moderate-to-severe alopecia areata, were enrolled in an open-label pilot trial of oral tofacitinib given at 5 to 10 mg twice daily. Tofacitinib was administered for 6 to 18 months, and 6 months of follow-up off drug were then conducted to assess delayed response and recurrence. The SALT score, which quantifies the percentage of affected scalp surface area, was used to measure disease severity in treated patients. In both human patients and the C3H/HeJ mouse model, the study applied high-throughput TCRbeta sequencing to look at T cell clonal expansion in alopecia areata. Human TCRbeta sequencing covered scalp tissue and sorted CD4+ and CD8+ peripheral blood T cells from patchy and totalis/universalis alopecia areata patients and healthy controls. Tofacitinib-treated patients had biopsies at baseline and at 4 and 24 weeks of treatment, with a later scalp biopsy in several patients. Scalp clonality was compared among normal scalp (n=4), patchy alopecia areata scalp (n=8), and alopecia totalis/universalis scalp (n=8). The RNA source kit depended on sample type: the PAXgene miRNA kit for fixed scalp, the miRNeasy kit for PBMCs, and the RNeasy kit for mouse skin. immunoSEQ multiplex PCR using 35 Vbeta forward primers and 13 Jbeta reverse primers was used to amplify TCRbeta CDR3 regions. Study-wide findings and limitations: Compared with mice, TCR sequences shared between patients were less clear, possibly partly because of HLA diversity across the patient population. Many expanded lesional clones persisted in scalp and blood during tofacitinib treatment, which may partly explain relapse after stopping treatment. Resident alphabeta T cells in normal human skin are also sequenced, complicating scalp TCR repertoire analysis, unlike mouse skin dominated by gammadelta T cells. Compared with normal scalp, lesional scalp had higher clonality and more expanded CD8+ clones, particularly in alopecia totalis/universalis, a pattern that suggests antigenic drive. The treated cohort was small, with a single nonresponder, so links between baseline CD8+ expansion and response need larger studies. With tofacitinib, both scalp clonality and the number of expanded CD8+ clones among the top 100 scalp clones went down significantly.

Read against the paper, the sample's time point label means: 20 to 30 weeks on oral tofacitinib. The treatment or condition label, as the study defines it: oral pan-JAK inhibitor, 5-10 mg twice daily. Lesional scalp punch biopsies and peripheral blood were collected from alopecia areata patients. PBMCs were isolated by density centrifugation and stained for CD3, CD4 and CD8, and CD4+ and CD8+ T cells were sorted on a FACSAria. To prepare the library, the immunoSEQ multiplex PCR assay was applied. RNA was extracted from all samples and reverse transcribed into cDNA as template for TCR sequencing. SuperScript III was used to make first-strand cDNA, primed with a 2:1 mix of oligo-dT and random hexamers. Amplification bias was assessed with a synthetic immune receptor repertoire, and residual bias was removed computationally. The original pipeline was this. After raw reads were preprocessed to remove errors, the CDR3 was defined following IMGT conventions as running from the conserved cysteine to phenylalanine. Clonality was calculated as 1 minus Shannon entropy normalized by log2 of the number of productive unique TCRs. Scalp TCRbeta sequences were cross-referenced with sorted blood CD4 and CD8 repertoires so that the CD4 or CD8 identity of scalp clones could be inferred. TCRdb re-hosts the immuneACCESS table, in-frame sequences only. Its copies lack some clones; in the studies checked, an unresolved V gene accounts for under half of them, and the cause for the rest is not known. From that table come the V and J calls and clone size; the DNA was used to work out D and trimming. The sample has 150,000 to 200,000 clones on record, roughly 60% of them singletons. Of the sample, 5% to 6% falls within the top ten clones.

Trimming accounts for 6 bases at V and 5 bases at J, while the number of junction bases matched to no gene is 10. The CDR3, from cysteine to phenylalanine, totals 16 residues. Solely the CDR3 DNA is kept, with 48 bases framed from the first base. CDR1 ENHRY and CDR2 SYGVKD were looked up in the germline V gene. This receptor was taken from a human donor with alopecia areata. The sequence joins TRBV10-3 to TRBJ2-1; the junction holds 10 bases that match TRBD2. Specimen: CD4+ T cells sorted from blood, collected at week 24, from a patient treated with tofacitinib. DNA sequence: TGTGCCATCAGGGCCCAGGTAGCGGGAGGCGACAATGAGCAGTTCTTC. This yields the protein CAIRAQVAGGDNEQFF.